This is a list of T cell receptor beta chains from one sample in a study of cytomegalovirus exposure and HLA in healthy donors. Clones were sequenced by immunoSEQ multiplex PCR, and TCRdb holds only the in-frame ones, with some missing. The data show about 130,000 clones, 65% to 80% seen once. Sequences were obtained from PBMCs. The receptors here all came from a woman between 35 and 50 years old in good health and CMV-seronegative. Each CDR3 is given with its conserved first and last residue. D genes are given only for firm matches. Only part of the rows carry a size: once, few, many, or a class if the clone is expanded.

J gene | D gene | clone size | V gene | CDR3 protein | CDR3 DNA
TRBJ1-1 | - | - | TRBV9 | CASSVIGQPNTEAFF | TGTGCCAGCAGCGTGATTGGACAGCCGAACACTGAAGCTTTCTTT
TRBJ2-4 | - | - | TRBV7-9 | CASSQPVLASKNIQYF | TGTGCCAGCAGCCAGCCGGTTCTAGCGAGCAAAAACATTCAGTACTTC
TRBJ2-1 | - | few | TRBV20-1 | CSAIDNEQFF | TGCAGTGCTATCGACAATGAGCAGTTCTTC
TRBJ1-4 | TRBD1 | - | TRBV7-6 | CASSPDRGDEKLFF | TGTGCCAGCAGCCCGGACAGGGGCGATGAAAAACTGTTTTTT
TRBJ2-5 | - | once | TRBV5-4 | CASSLDPRQETQYF | TGTGCCAGCAGCTTGGATCCCAGGCAAGAGACCCAGTACTTC
TRBJ1-2 | TRBD1 | - | TRBV9 | CASSPTDRDYGYTF | TGTGCCAGCAGCCCGACGGACAGGGACTATGGCTACACCTTC
TRBJ2-7 | TRBD2 | - | TRBV5-1 | CASSLARGGEQYF | TGCGCCAGCAGCTTGGCCCGGGGGGGCGAGCAGTACTTC
TRBJ1-2 | TRBD1 | few | TRBV19 | CASRMTGGRSYGYTF | TGTGCCAGTAGGATGACAGGGGGCAGAAGCTATGGCTACACCTTC
TRBJ2-5 | - | - | TRBV15 | CATSRDRGEGETQYF | TGTGCCACCAGCAGAGATCGGGGAGAGGGAGAGACCCAGTACTTC
TRBJ2-3 | - | - | TRBV2 | CASRQSGLKDTQYF | TGTGCCAGCAGACAGTCCGGATTAAAAGATACGCAGTATTTT
TRBJ2-5 | - | - | TRBV11-2 | CASSLQGQETQYF | TGTGCCAGCAGCTTACAGGGCCAAGAGACCCAGTACTTC
TRBJ2-3 | TRBD2 | - | TRBV4-2 | CASSQVRGGASDTQYF | TGTGCCAGCAGCCAAGTCCGGGGGGGGGCCTCGGATACGCAGTATTTT
TRBJ2-3 | - | - | TRBV5-1 | CASSLAGTLDTQYF | TGCGCCAGCAGCTTGGCGGGGACATTAGATACGCAGTATTTT
TRBJ1-4 | - | - | TRBV28 | CASSPPSGKGDEKLFF | TGTGCCAGCAGTCCCCCCTCGGGGAAGGGTGATGAAAAACTGTTTTTT
TRBJ2-7 | - | - | TRBV7-8 | CASSSRRLSFDEQYF | TGTGCCAGCAGCTCCCGCCGACTGTCCTTCGACGAGCAGTACTTC
TRBJ2-1 | - | - | TRBV9 | CASSVDLGGNNEQFF | TGTGCCAGCAGCGTAGATCTAGGGGGAAACAATGAGCAGTTCTTC
TRBJ2-7 | - | - | TRBV29-1 | CSVDGQVGEEQYF | TGCAGCGTTGATGGGCAGGTCGGTGAGGAGCAGTACTTC
TRBJ1-1 | TRBD1 | once | TRBV28 | CATTGGNTEAFF | TGTGCCACGACAGGGGGCAACACTGAAGCTTTCTTT
TRBJ1-1 | - | - | TRBV6-5 | CASSYSRSEAFF | TGTGCCAGCAGTTATAGCAGAAGTGAAGCTTTCTTT
TRBJ2-6 | - | - | TRBV16 | CASSPRSGANVLTF | TGTGCCAGCAGCCCGCGCTCTGGGGCCAACGTCCTGACCTTC
TRBJ2-7 | - | few | TRBV6-1 | CASSVTGDVGQYF | TGTGCCAGCAGTGTAACAGGAGACGTGGGGCAGTACTTC